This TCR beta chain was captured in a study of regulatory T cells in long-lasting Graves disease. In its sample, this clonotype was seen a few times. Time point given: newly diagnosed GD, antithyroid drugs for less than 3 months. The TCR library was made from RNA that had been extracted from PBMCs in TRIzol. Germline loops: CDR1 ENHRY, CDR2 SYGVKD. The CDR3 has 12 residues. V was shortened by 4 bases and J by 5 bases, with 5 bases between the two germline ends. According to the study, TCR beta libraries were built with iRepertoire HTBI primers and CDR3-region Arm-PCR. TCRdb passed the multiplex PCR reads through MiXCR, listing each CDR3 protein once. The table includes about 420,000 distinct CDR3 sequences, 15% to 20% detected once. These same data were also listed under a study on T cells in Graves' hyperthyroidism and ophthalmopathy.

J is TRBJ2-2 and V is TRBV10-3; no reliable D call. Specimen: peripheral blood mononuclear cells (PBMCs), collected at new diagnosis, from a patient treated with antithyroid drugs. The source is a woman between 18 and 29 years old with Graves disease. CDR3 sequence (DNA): TGTGCCATCAGTGCAGAAACCGGGGAGCTGTTTTTT. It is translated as CAISAETGELFF.